The 5 T cell receptor beta chains below all came from one sample that was sequenced in a study of blood T cells in healthy people across ages. For the second PCR, which ran for about 7 to 11 cycles, a sample-barcoded 5' primer and a J-beta primer mix were used. TCRdb reanalysed the 5' RACE reads using MiXCR and keeps one entry per CDR3 protein. The sample carries 1.5 million or so distinct CDR3 sequences, 42% recorded once. Sequencing used blood. The receptors were sampled from a young woman in good health.

This chain connects TRBV3-1 to TRBJ1-5; possible D gene TRBD1, 6 bases. V lost 3 bases and J 3 bases, leaving 9 bases between the germline ends. Germline V lookup: CDR1 LGHDT, CDR2 YNNKEL (reference sequence). The CDR3 spans 14 residues. In DNA, the CDR3 is TGTGCCAGCAGCCAGACAGGTTTCAATCAGCCCCAGCATTTT. Its translation: CASSQTGFNQPQHF.

The gene calls are TRBV6-5 and TRBJ2-1; 8 bases are a match to TRBD2. V trimming: 3 bases; J trimming: 7 bases; junction bases outside the gene matches: 17. The CDR3 covers 18 residues. In germline, CDR1 is MNHEY, CDR2 SVGAGI. Written as DNA, the CDR3 is TGTGCCAGCAGTTATTTCCTAGCGGGCGGAGGATCTGGAAATGAGCAGTTCTTC. Its protein product is CASSYFLAGGGSGNEQFF.

V gene TRBV19 combines with J gene TRBJ2-1; 13 bases fit TRBD2. The better agreement between TRBJ2-7 and the DNA end casts doubt on the J call. The CDR3 extends over 16 amino acids. The germline V gene encodes CDR1 LNHDA and CDR2 SQIVND (reference sequence). The CDR3 here is CASRGTSGKAYNEQYF. The CDR3 coding sequence is TGTGCCAGTAGAGGGACTAGCGGGAAAGCCTACAATGAGCAGTACTTC.

Only a few counts were recorded for this clonotype. V usage is TRBV28 and J usage is TRBJ2-5, with 8 nucleotides matching TRBD2. J was trimmed by 7 bases and V by 1 base; bases with no gene match: 11. The length of the CDR3 is 16 residues. The germline CDR1 and CDR2 sequences are MDHEN and SYDVKM. In DNA, the CDR3 is TGTGCCAGCAGTTTATCGGGTAGCGGGGCCATAGGGACCCAGTACTTC. It is translated as CASSLSGSGAIGTQYF.

V and J are TRBV6-5 and TRBJ2-1; 8 nucleotides line up with TRBD2. Germline V CDR1 and CDR2: MNHEY, SVGAGI. J gave up 7 bases and V 5 bases, and 7 bases lay outside the gene matches. This CDR3 region has 14 residues. CDR3 sequence reads: CASSGGTSLNEQFF. The CDR3 nucleotides read TGTGCCAGCAGTGGGGGGACTAGTTTAAATGAGCAGTTCTTC.